This TCR beta chain was observed in a study of T cell responses to AZD1222 COVID-19 vaccine. Across the whole study: Analyses pooled second doses at about 4 or about 12 weeks. Study-level findings and limits: Spike-wide vaccine-associated CD4 TCRs dominated at 160-218 and 743-854. With two AZD1222 doses given, Spike-specific TCR breadth and depth both rose. It should be noted that donors were predominantly white British and more often female, and clonal diversity was possibly underestimated.

The protocol was immunoSEQ multiplex PCR, while the TCRdb copy is restricted to in-frame clones and leaves out a portion. Of 110,000 to 150,000 clones listed, just over 90% are singletons. About this clone: Antigen unknown.

The clonotype was recovered from an adult in good health. The specimen comprised peripheral blood, sampled on day 0 of AZD1222 vaccination.

The CDR3 DNA sequence: TGTGCCAGCAGAATGACAGGGAGCTGGTATGGCTACACCTTC. This translates into CASRMTGSWYGYTF. The chain uses TRBV11-2 and TRBJ1-2; 7 bases agree with TRBD1. The CDR3 contains 14 residues. After removal of 6 bases from V and 5 bases from J, the junction contained 9 bases not matched to a gene. CDR1 is SGHAT and CDR2 is FQNNGV in the germline V gene.